This T cell receptor beta chain was retrieved from a study of shared clonotypes between healthy human individuals (TCRdb year 2020). Some background on the complete study: A couple of women and a few men aged 18 to 49 years were included in the cohort. For each donor, CD4 naive and CD4 memory were each run on three plates, CD8 naive on two plates, and CD8 memory on one plate. Blood TCR repertoires of about five healthy adults were deeply sequenced to estimate repertoire size and the extent of clonotype sharing between individuals. To increase sequencing depth and limit assay-specific biases, TCR repertoire library preparation and sequencing were carried out by different laboratories using diverse techniques. Each donor's leukapheresis produced roughly between roughly 0.85 and 10 billion PBMCs.

What the authors observed across the whole study: Naive subsets generally had larger estimated clonotype richness than memory subsets. Sampling was restricted to blood, and TCR repertoires in tissues likely differ from the TCR repertoires found in blood. Pairwise subsampling led to the expectation that sequencing depth would affect the degree of clonotype sharing among donors. The small number of donors limited the genetic and exposure-history diversity represented. Across a few donors, approximately 5% of naive CD4, around 3.5% of naive CD8, approximately 2.5% of memory CD4, and roughly 0.4% of memory CD8 clonotypes were shared. Higher generation probabilities were observed for clonotypes shared by all four sorted-subset donors than for non-shared clonotypes. Even with the large sequencing depth, rarefaction of the sorted-subset datasets indicated that sequencing was incomplete.

The CDR3 numbers 17 residues from cysteine through phenylalanine. The sequence is cut down to CDR3 DNA, 51 bases in frame from base 1. V trim: 4 bases; J trim: 5 bases; unmatched bases: 11. In the germline V gene, CDR1 corresponds to LGHNA and CDR2 to YSLEER. Comments on this clone: What this receptor recognizes is not known. No much larger clone is present one base from it, and per-base qualities are unavailable.

Using the deep immunoSEQ assay, multiplex PCR amplified TCR CDR3 regions from genomic DNA. For each cell subset, the extracted genomic DNA was distributed evenly across all wells of several immunoSEQ 96-well plates, and each plate served as one replicate. For sorted subsets, each replicate PCR was loaded with 200 ng genomic DNA, equivalent to 30,000 or so T cell genomes. Purified libraries were quantified with a Qubit 3.0 fluorometer, sized on a Bioanalyzer 2100, and re-quantified with the KAPA Library Quantification kit. Each immunoSEQ 96-well plate was sequenced on its own single-read 150-cycle Illumina NextSeq 550 flow cell. Processing in the source paper ran as follows. Because the immunoSEQ output included only junctional sequences and no quality scores, the filtering could not be the same as the filtering used for full-length reads. Sequences were annotated with PyIR, a Python wrapper for IgBLAST v1.9, and V/J genes and CDR3 were assigned using IMGT germline references. Reads were removed for weak V/J assignments (E-value above 1e-6), missing CDR3, stop codons, out-of-frame junctions, or ambiguous translated residues. V3J clonotypes were defined as sequences sharing an identical inferred V gene, J gene, and CDR3 amino acid sequence. The percentage overlap between two repertoires was calculated by dividing the number of shared unique clonotypes by the size of the smaller repertoire. RTK rarefaction, the Chao1 estimator, and Recon v2.1 estimates of unobserved clonotypes were used to assess repertoire richness. For all TCRbeta clonotypes obtained by the gDNA method from several donors, generation probabilities were computed with OLGA. The clones in this table, taken by TCRdb from immuneACCESS, are in-frame only. Not every clone is retained; where verified, under half of the shortfall comes from an unresolved V gene, and the cause of the rest is unknown. V and J calls and clone size come straight from that table; D and trimming were deduced from the DNA. The sample profile shows roughly 1.5 million clones; 95% to 99% of them were found once. About 0.4% of the sample belongs to the ten largest clones.

Healthy HIV-negative adults with no recently reported acute infections or vaccinations were included as donors. All donors were Caucasian adults living in Nashville, Tennessee, USA. CD4+ T cells were enriched by magnetic negative selection, after which naive cells were positively selected on CD45RA and the negative fraction was taken as the memory subset. After blood collection by leukapheresis, PBMCs were isolated using Ficoll-Histopaque density gradient centrifugation and then cryopreserved in the vapor phase of liquid nitrogen. Analytical flow cytometry was used to check the purity and quantity of each magnetically sorted T cell population. Genomic DNA was isolated from each sorted fraction and quantified by UV absorbance on a Nanodrop 2000c.

The TCR originated in a man aged 25-45 years in good health. This chain is built from TRBV4-3 and TRBJ2-2, with TRBD2 matching 9 junction bases. Material for sequencing was naive CD4+ T cells sorted from blood. The sample's cell subset or site label, in plain terms: CD45RA+ positively selected. The DNA sequence follows: TGCGCCAGCAGCCTTAAAGCTGGCGGGAGGGAAACCGGGGAGCTGTTTTTT. Its translation is CASSLKAGGRETGELFF.